The 30 T cell receptor beta chains below come from one sample, sequenced in a study of blood T cell repertoires in COVID-19 (dated by TCRdb to about 2020). Receptor libraries were prepared by the immunoSEQ multiplex PCR assay. The table comes from immuneACCESS by way of TCRdb, which keeps in-frame sequences with V and J called. Part of the clones is missing from these tables; in studies checked, under half for an unresolved V gene and the rest for unknown reasons. In this sample the table shows about 180,000 clones, more than 70% of which occur a single time. The top ten clones comprise about 10% of the sample. Material for sequencing was peripheral blood. The receptors stem from a woman older than 75 with active or convalescent COVID-19.

This chain connects TRBV5-4 to TRBJ2-5, with 7 bases that match TRBD2. Per germline, CDR1 SGHNT and CDR2 YYREEE (reference sequence). V shed 0 bases and J 2 bases; nucleotides not matched to a gene: 7. CDR3 length: 16 residues. CDR3 sequence (DNA): TGTGCCAGCAGCTTGGGACTAGCCGCAACGCAAGAGACCCAGTACTTC. The encoded protein is CASSLGLAATQETQYF.

This clone was observed a handful of times. The chain recombines TRBV6-1 with TRBJ1-1; 7 bases are shared with TRBD1. From germline, CDR1 is MNHNS and CDR2 SASEGT. CDR3 length: 13 amino acids. J lost 8 bases, V lost 1 base, and 4 bases had no gene match. The CDR3 nucleotides read TGTGCCAGCAGTGAAGATTGGACAGGCGAAGCTTTCTTT. It specifies CASSEDWTGEAFF.

V usage is TRBV5-5 and J usage is TRBJ2-1; TRBD1 aligns across 8 bases. This CDR3 has 13 residues. Trimming removed 4 bases from V and 6 bases from J; junction bases left unmatched: 3. CDR1 and CDR2 from the germline V gene are SGHKS and YYEKEE (reference sequence). CDR3 sequence (DNA): TGTGCCAGCAGCCGGACAGGGTTCAATGAGCAGTTCTTC. Translated, it gives CASSRTGFNEQFF.

The V and J genes are TRBV18 and TRBJ2-5, with 11 bases aligning to TRBD2. V was clipped by 4 bases and J by 3 bases; unmatched bases: 4. Germline V CDR1 and CDR2: KGHSH, LQKENI. CDR3 size: 15 residues. This chain's CDR3 is CASSQGLAEEETQYF. DNA for the CDR3: TGTGCCAGCTCACAGGGACTAGCGGAGGAAGAGACCCAGTACTTC. The variable domain in full, completed from reference TRBV18 and TRBJ2-5, reads NAGVMQNPRHLVRRRGQEARLRCSPMKGHSHVYWYRQLPEEGLKFMVYLQKENIIDESGMPKERFSAEFPKEGPSILRIQQVVRGDSAAYFCASSQGLAEEETQYFGPGTRLLVL.

The V gene is TRBV15, the J gene TRBJ2-7; 8 bases are a match to TRBD2. Per the germline V gene, CDR1 is LNHNV and CDR2 is YYDKDF (reference sequence). This CDR3 contains 15 residues. V lost 7 bases, J lost 0 bases, and 8 bases stayed unmatched. DNA of the CDR3: TGTGCCACCAACGCTAGCGGGCCTTCCTCCTACGAGCAGTACTTC. Its translation: CATNASGPSSYEQYF.

The chain couples TRBV4-1 to TRBJ1-5; tentatively, D is TRBD1 (5 bases). Germline CDR1 is MGHRA and CDR2 is YSYEKL. This CDR3 has 20 amino acids. The V and J ends lost 0 bases and 1 base respectively, with 22 bases between them. The CDR3: CASSQEWSGRVSRSNQPQHF. In DNA, the CDR3 is TGCGCCAGCAGCCAAGAGTGGTCAGGCAGGGTGAGTCGAAGCAATCAGCCCCAGCATTTT.

The gene calls are TRBV7-9 and TRBJ2-7, with TRBD1 as a possible D gene (6 bases). In germline, CDR1 is SEHNR, CDR2 FQNEAQ (reference sequence). V was shortened by 1 base and J by 4 bases, with 8 bases between the two germline ends. This CDR3 is built from 13 residues. Here the CDR3 reads CASSLDRVYEQYF. The CDR3 DNA sequence: TGTGCCAGCAGCTTAGACAGGGTATACGAGCAGTACTTC.

The rearrangement links TRBV7-9 to TRBJ2-7; TRBD2 aligns across 9 bases. The V gene end was trimmed by 5 bases and the J gene end by 2 bases; junction bases not matched to a gene: 13. CDR1 is SEHNR and CDR2 is FQNEAQ in the germline V gene (reference sequence). This CDR3 has 17 amino acids. CDR3 sequence (DNA): TGTGCCAGCAGCCGCAGCGTGGGTAGCGGGAGTCCCTACGAGCAGTACTTC. The encoded protein is CASSRSVGSGSPYEQYF. Full variable domain (missing parts from reference TRBV7-9 and TRBJ2-7): DTGVSQNPRHKITKRGQNVTFRCDPISEHNRLYWYRQTLGQGPEFLTYFQNEAQLEKSRLLSDRFSAERPKGSFSTLEIQRTEQGDSAMYLCASSRSVGSGSPYEQYFGPGTRLTVT.

The chain links TRBV6-6 to TRBJ1-2; D possibly corresponds to TRBD1 (5 bases). With 7 bases removed from V and 4 bases from J, the gap between germline ends came to 13 bases. The germline V gene has CDR1 MNHNY and CDR2 SVGAGI (reference sequence). The CDR3 has 13 residues. CDR3 sequence reads: CASMGRDGYGYTF. Here the CDR3 DNA reads TGTGCCAGCATGGGCAGGGATGGCTATGGCTACACCTTC.

Only a few counts were recorded for this clone. J is TRBJ1-5 and V is TRBV12-5; possible D gene TRBD1, 5 bases. Per germline, CDR1 LGHNT and CDR2 FRNRAP. This CDR3 comprises 15 residues. The CDR3 region has the DNA TGTGCCATTTACCCGCGGGGGTCTAACAATCAGCCCCAGCATTTT. Its translation is CAIYPRGSNNQPQHF.

V gene TRBV20-1 combines with J gene TRBJ2-5; 8 bases agree with TRBD2. Germline V gene data show CDR1 as DFQATT and CDR2 as SNEGSKA (reference sequence). The CDR3 runs 13 residues. V lost 3 bases, J lost 7 bases, and 7 bases stayed unmatched. The CDR3 reads CSASSGAGGTQYF. CDR3 nucleotides: TGCAGTGCTAGTAGCGGGGCGGGGGGGACCCAGTACTTC.

The chain has TRBV28 and TRBJ2-1, with unresolved D. The CDR3 loop spans 12 amino acids. Per the germline V gene, CDR1 is MDHEN and CDR2 is SYDVKM. V lost 4 bases and J lost 8, with 9 bases in between. The CDR3 is CASSSQVDEQFF. DNA of the CDR3: TGTGCCAGCAGTTCCCAAGTAGATGAGCAGTTCTTC.

V is TRBV18 and J is TRBJ2-1, with TRBD2 matching over 11 bases. The CDR3 sequence is 16 residues long. J gave up 7 bases and V 1 base, and 6 bases lay outside the gene matches. Per the germline V gene, CDR1 is KGHSH and CDR2 is LQKENI. CDR3 in amino acids: CASSPLLAGAANEQFF. The CDR3 nucleotides are TGTGCCAGCTCACCACTACTAGCGGGAGCGGCGAATGAGCAGTTCTTC.

This chain joins TRBV5-1 and TRBJ2-1; 7 nucleotides match TRBD1. Trimming took 2 bases from V and 0 from J; bases not matched to a gene: 8. The CDR3 sequence is 17 residues long. Per the germline V gene, CDR1 is SGHRS and CDR2 is YFSETQ. CDR3 amino acids: CASSFTATGTSYNEQFF. DNA for the CDR3: TGCGCCAGCAGCTTTACCGCGACAGGGACCTCCTACAATGAGCAGTTCTTC.

This sequence joins TRBV3-1 (or the pseudogene TRBV3-2) and TRBJ1-5; D remains unclear. The germline V gene encodes CDR1 LGHDT and CDR2 YNNKEL (reference sequence). Trimming removed 0 bases from V and 0 bases from J, with 3 bases in between. The CDR3 has 14 residues. The CDR3 DNA follows: TGTGCCAGCAGCCAAGAGTATAGCAATCAGCCCCAGCATTTT. It encodes CASSQEYSNQPQHF.

This clone was observed once. The DNA of the CDR3 is TGTGCCAGCAGCCGGCGGGGGACCCAGTACTTC. Its translation is CASSRRGTQYF. The chain carries TRBV7-6 and TRBJ2-5, with D perhaps TRBD2 (6 bases). Germline V gene lookup returns CDR1 SGHVS and CDR2 FNYEAQ. V was cut by 5 bases and J by 7 bases, with 8 bases left in between. The CDR3 sequence is 11 residues long.

The chain is built from TRBV28 and TRBJ1-1; a possible D gene is TRBD1 (5 bases). Germline lookup yields CDR1 MDHEN and CDR2 SYDVKM. The CDR3 extends over 15 amino acids. The V end was cut by 1 base, the J end by 4 bases, with 13 bases between. In nucleotides, the CDR3 is TGTGCCAGCAGTTTATTTGCGGGGGGGGGCACTGAAGCTTTCTTT. Residues: CASSLFAGGGTEAFF.

Notes on this clone: The junction differs from germline at one of its ends, possibly a read error. The chain uses TRBV19 and TRBJ2-2; possibly TRBD1 for D (5 bases). The germline gives CDR1 LNHDA, CDR2 SQIVND (reference sequence). The CDR3 is 15 amino acids. The CDR3: CANSIAPTDTGELFF. In nucleotides, the CDR3 is TGTGCCAATAGTATAGCACCGACAGACACCGGGGAGCTGTTTTTT. Full variable domain (remainder filled in from reference TRBV19 and TRBJ2-2): DGGITQSPKYLFRKEGQNVTLSCEQNLNHDAMYWYRQDPGQGLRLIYYSQIVNDFQKGDIAEGYSVSREKKESFPLTVTSAQKNPTAFYLCANSIAPTDTGELFFGEGSRLTVL.

As to this clone: A read error may account for a junction end that differs from germline. The rearrangement links TRBV5-1 to TRBJ2-1, with D perhaps matching TRBD1 (6 bases). Per germline, CDR1 SGHRS and CDR2 YFSETQ. The CDR3 covers 13 residues. The CDR3 bases are TGCGCCAGCAGTTTGGACAGATACAATGAGCAGTTCTTC. Its protein product is CASSLDRYNEQFF.

J is TRBJ2-3 and V is TRBV7-3, with 14 bases fitting TRBD2. The germline V gene has CDR1 SGHTA and CDR2 FQGTGA. The J segment lost 4 bases and the V segment lost 5 bases, leaving 5 bases of the junction unmatched. The CDR3 has 16 amino acids. The CDR3 loop is CASSPGTSGSSDTQYF. In DNA form, the CDR3 reads TGTGCCAGCAGCCCGGGGACTAGCGGGAGCTCAGATACGCAGTATTTT.

The rearrangement links TRBV10-1 to TRBJ2-2, with 7 bases identical to TRBD2. The germline CDR1 and CDR2 sequences are WNHNN and SYGVQD (reference sequence). Trimming took 2 bases from V and 1 from J; bases not matched to a gene: 4. This CDR3 spans 16 amino acids. CDR3 nucleotides: TGCGCCAGCAGTGAGAGCGGGACGGTGAACACCGGGGAGCTGTTTTTT. Its protein product is CASSESGTVNTGELFF.

The gene calls are TRBV5-1 and TRBJ1-4; 10 bases are shared with TRBD1. The germline V gene encodes CDR1 SGHRS and CDR2 YFSETQ. This CDR3 comprises 15 residues. V gave up 6 bases and J gave up 2 bases; unmatched junction bases: 4. CDR3 sequence: CASKTGGFTNEKLFF. The CDR3 bases are TGCGCCAGCAAGACAGGGGGCTTCACTAATGAAAAACTGTTTTTT.

This clone was seen more than once but under ten times. This rearrangement joins TRBV3-1 (or the pseudogene TRBV3-2) to TRBJ2-7; D not certain. Trimming pared 0 bases from V and 6 bases from J, leaving 9 bases between. The CDR3 is 13 residues long. From germline, CDR1 is LGHDT and CDR2 YNNKEL (reference sequence). The CDR3 DNA reads TGTGCCAGCAGCCAAGATCGCTATCTCGAGCAGTACTTC. Translating gives CASSQDRYLEQYF.

The chain couples TRBV15 to TRBJ1-2; weak D call: TRBD1 (6 bases). Germline V gene data show CDR1 as LNHNV and CDR2 as YYDKDF (reference sequence). V lost 2 bases and J 3 bases, leaving 22 bases between the germline ends. There are 18 residues in the CDR3. CDR3 in DNA: TGTGCCACCAGCAGAAAACAGGGTTGGGGAGGGAGAGACTATGGCTACACCTTC. This encodes CATSRKQGWGGRDYGYTF.

The rearrangement joins TRBV6-5 to TRBJ1-1; 7 bases agree with TRBD1. The V gene's germline CDR1 is MNHEY and CDR2 SVGAGI. V was clipped by 6 bases and J by 4 bases; unmatched bases: 11. The CDR3 is 15 residues long. CDR3 region: CASRGRQGSRTEAFF. CDR3 DNA sequence: TGTGCCAGCAGGGGAAGACAGGGCTCACGCACTGAAGCTTTCTTT.

DNA of the CDR3: TGTGCCAGCAGCTTAAGTTCAGGGGAAGCTTTCTTT. It codes for CASSLSSGEAFF. The V gene is TRBV7-3, the J gene TRBJ1-1, with a possible D match to TRBD1 (5 bases). V dropped 1 base and J dropped 8 bases, with 8 bases sitting between them. Germline CDR1 and CDR2: SGHTA and FQGTGA. The CDR3 covers 12 residues. Looking up the rest from reference TRBV7-3 and TRBJ1-1 gives the full variable domain: GAGVSQTPSNKVTEKGKYVELRCDPISGHTALYWYRQSLGQGPEFLIYFQGTGAADDSGLPNDRFFAVRPEGSVSTLKIQRTERGDSAVYLCASSLSSGEAFFGQGTRLTVV.

This clone appeared once. The chain links TRBV7-9 to TRBJ1-1; D gene ambiguous. The length of the CDR3 is 15 residues. Germline V CDR1 and CDR2: SEHNR, FQNEAQ (reference sequence). Between the trimmed V and J ends, which lost 1 base and 4 bases, there was a span of 13 bases. CDR3 in DNA: TGTGCCAGCAGCTTAGGGTCCACTGGTGGCACTGAAGCTTTCTTT. It encodes CASSLGSTGGTEAFF.

This chain links TRBV28 with TRBJ2-6; TRBD1 might be the D (6 bases). This CDR3 region has 17 residues. From germline, CDR1 is MDHEN and CDR2 SYDVKM. V was clipped by 6 bases and J by 0 bases, with 15 bases between them. The CDR3 nucleotides read TGTGCCAGCAGCCCTACAGGGCAAAACTCTGGGGCCAACGTCCTGACTTTC. Amino acid sequence: CASSPTGQNSGANVLTF.

The chain employs TRBV2 and TRBJ2-7; no firm D call. The CDR3 sequence is 11 residues long. Germline-derived CDR1 and CDR2 are SNHLY and FYNNEI. Trimming stripped 4 bases from V and 5 bases from J, with 6 bases between. CDR3 amino acids: CASSVYHEQYF. The CDR3 DNA reads TGTGCCAGCAGTGTCTATCACGAGCAGTACTTC.

The V and J genes are TRBV28 and TRBJ2-3; D may be TRBD2 (6 bases). CDR1 is MDHEN, CDR2 SYDVKM, per germline. Trimming shortened V by 3 bases and J by 2 bases, and 9 bases separated the two germline ends. The CDR3 has 14 residues. CDR3 DNA sequence: TGTGCCAGCAGTTTCGGGGGTATCACAGATACGCAGTATTTT. It encodes CASSFGGITDTQYF.